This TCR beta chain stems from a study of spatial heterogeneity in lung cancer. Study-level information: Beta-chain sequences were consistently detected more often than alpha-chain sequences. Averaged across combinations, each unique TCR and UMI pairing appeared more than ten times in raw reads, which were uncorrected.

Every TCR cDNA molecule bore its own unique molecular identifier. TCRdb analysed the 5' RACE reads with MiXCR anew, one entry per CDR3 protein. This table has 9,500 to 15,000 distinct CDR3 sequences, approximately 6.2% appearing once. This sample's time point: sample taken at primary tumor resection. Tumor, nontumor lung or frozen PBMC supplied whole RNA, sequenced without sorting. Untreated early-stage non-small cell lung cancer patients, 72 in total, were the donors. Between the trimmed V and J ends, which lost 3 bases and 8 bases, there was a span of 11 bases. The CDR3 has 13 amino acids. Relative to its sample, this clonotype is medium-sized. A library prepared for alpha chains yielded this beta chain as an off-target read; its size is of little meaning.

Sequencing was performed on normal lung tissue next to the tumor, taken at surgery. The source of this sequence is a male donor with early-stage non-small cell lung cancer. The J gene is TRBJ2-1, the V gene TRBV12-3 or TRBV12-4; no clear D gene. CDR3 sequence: CASSFYRDHEQFF. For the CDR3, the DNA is TGTGCCAGCAGTTTTTATAGGGATCATGAGCAGTTCTTC.